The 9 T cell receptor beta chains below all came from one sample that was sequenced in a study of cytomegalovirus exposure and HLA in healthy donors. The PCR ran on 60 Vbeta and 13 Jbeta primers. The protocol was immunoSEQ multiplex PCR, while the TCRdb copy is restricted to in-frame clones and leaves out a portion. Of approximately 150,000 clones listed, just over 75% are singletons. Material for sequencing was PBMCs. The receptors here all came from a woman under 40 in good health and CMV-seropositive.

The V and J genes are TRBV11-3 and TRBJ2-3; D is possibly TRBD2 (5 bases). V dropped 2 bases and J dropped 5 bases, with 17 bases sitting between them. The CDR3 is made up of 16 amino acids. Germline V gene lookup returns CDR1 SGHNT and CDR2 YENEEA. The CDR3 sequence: CASSLMGSLTEDTQYF. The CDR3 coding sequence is TGTGCCAGCAGCTTAATGGGGAGTTTAACGGAAGATACGCAGTATTTT.

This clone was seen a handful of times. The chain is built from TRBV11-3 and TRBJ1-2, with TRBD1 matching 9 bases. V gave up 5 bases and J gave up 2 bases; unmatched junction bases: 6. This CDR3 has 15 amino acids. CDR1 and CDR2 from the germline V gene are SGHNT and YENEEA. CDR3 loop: CASSTRTGENYGYTF. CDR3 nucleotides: TGTGCCAGCAGCACACGGACAGGGGAAAACTATGGCTACACCTTC.

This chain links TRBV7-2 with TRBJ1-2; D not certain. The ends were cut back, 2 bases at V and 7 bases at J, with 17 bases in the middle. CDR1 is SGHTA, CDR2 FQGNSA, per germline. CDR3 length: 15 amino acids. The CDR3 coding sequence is TGTGCCAGCAGCTTAAGCAGGACTTCTTCCAGTGGCTACACCTTC. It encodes CASSLSRTSSSGYTF.

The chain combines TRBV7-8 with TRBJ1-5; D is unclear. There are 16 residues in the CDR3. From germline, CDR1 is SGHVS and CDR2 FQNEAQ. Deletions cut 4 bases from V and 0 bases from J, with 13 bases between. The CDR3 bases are TGTGCCAGCAGCTCGTATACTGATACTAGCAATCAGCCCCAGCATTTT. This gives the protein CASSSYTDTSNQPQHF.

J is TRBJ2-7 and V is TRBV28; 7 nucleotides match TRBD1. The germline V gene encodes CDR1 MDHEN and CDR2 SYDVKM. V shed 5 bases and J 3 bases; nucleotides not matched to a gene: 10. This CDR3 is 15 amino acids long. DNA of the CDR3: TGTGCCAGCAGTCGCTATTCGGGACAGAACTACGAGCAGTACTTC. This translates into CASSRYSGQNYEQYF.

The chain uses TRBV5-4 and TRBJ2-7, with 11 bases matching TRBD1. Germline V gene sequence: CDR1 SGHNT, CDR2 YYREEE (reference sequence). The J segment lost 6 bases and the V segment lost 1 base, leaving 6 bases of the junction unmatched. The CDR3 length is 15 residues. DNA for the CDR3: TGTGCCAGCAGCTTGCACGGACAGGGGGCGAGCGAGCAGTACTTC. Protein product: CASSLHGQGASEQYF. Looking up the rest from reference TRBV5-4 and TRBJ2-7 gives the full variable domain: ETGVTQSPTHLIKTRGQQVTLRCSSQSGHNTVSWYQQALGQGPQFIFQYYREEENGRGNFPPRFSGLQFPNYSSELNVNALELDDSALYLCASSLHGQGASEQYFGPGTRLTVT.

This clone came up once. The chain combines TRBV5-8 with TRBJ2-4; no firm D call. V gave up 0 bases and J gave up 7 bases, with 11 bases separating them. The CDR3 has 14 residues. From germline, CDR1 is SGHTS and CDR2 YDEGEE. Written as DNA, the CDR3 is TGTGCCAGCAGCTTGGATCTCGGCGGCAACATTCAGTACTTC. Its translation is CASSLDLGGNIQYF.

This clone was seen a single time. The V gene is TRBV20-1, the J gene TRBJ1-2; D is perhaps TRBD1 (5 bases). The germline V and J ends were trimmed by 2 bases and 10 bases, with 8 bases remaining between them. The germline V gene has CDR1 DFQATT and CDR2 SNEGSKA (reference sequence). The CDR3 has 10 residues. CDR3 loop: CSARQGPYTF. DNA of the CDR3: TGCAGTGCTAGACAGGGTCCCTACACCTTC.

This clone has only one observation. The CDR3: CASSSKGGTGLKGYTF. The CDR3 DNA sequence: TGTGCCAGCAGCTCAAAGGGCGGGACAGGGTTGAAGGGCTACACCTTC. The chain links TRBV7-9 to TRBJ1-2; 9 bases are a match to TRBD1. The V and J ends lost 4 bases and 8 bases, in that order; junction bases with no gene match: 14. This CDR3 is built from 16 residues. Germline values: CDR1 SEHNR, CDR2 FQNEAQ (reference sequence).